A single TCR beta chain is shown here with its context. Its cognate antigen is unknown. This entry is derived from a study of regulatory T cells in long-lasting Graves disease. Findings and limits, study-wide: Newly diagnosed disease favored TRBV20-1 and TRBJ2-1 over persistent disease.

Germline V gene sequence: CDR1 SQVTM, CDR2 ANQGSEA. The CDR3 is 12 residues long. Trimming removed 0 bases from V and 3 bases from J, with 2 bases in between. Time point: newly diagnosed GD, antithyroid drugs for less than 3 months. PBMC RNA served as the TCR library source. iRepertoire HTBI primers and Arm-PCR of CDR3 regions built TCR beta libraries. TCRdb processed the multiplex PCR reads anew with MiXCR; each CDR3 protein has one entry. The sample lists roughly 420,000 distinct CDR3 sequences, about 15% occurring once. This sample also belongs to another study, concerning T cells in Graves' hyperthyroidism and ophthalmopathy. Turning to that study: With the HTBI primer set, the TCR CDR3 went through a first round of RT-PCR.

The origin of this receptor is a woman aged 30 to 39 with Graves disease. V gene TRBV29-1 combines with J gene TRBJ1-4; the D is unclear. The source material was peripheral blood mononuclear cells (PBMCs), sampled at new diagnosis, from a patient treated with antithyroid drugs. The CDR3 sequence: CSVEDPNEKLFF. CDR3 bases: TGCAGCGTTGAAGATCCTAATGAAAAACTGTTTTTT.